The next 20 T cell receptor beta chains were all read from a single sample in a study of T cells in Graves' hyperthyroidism and ophthalmopathy. The source material, RNA transcripts, was used to amplify TCR beta CDR3 regions. TCR CDR3 underwent first-round RT-PCR with the HTBI primer set. TCRdb independently ran MiXCR on the multiplex PCR reads; one entry per CDR3 protein. The profile shows fewer than 850,000 distinct CDR3 sequences, 15% to 20% of them singletons. The sample taken for sequencing was blood. The source of these receptors is a man in his fifties with Graves' hyperthyroidism.

In the case of this clonotype: A read error may produce the germline difference seen at one junction end. This sequence joins TRBV10-3 and TRBJ2-2; TRBD2 matches at 9 bases. From germline, CDR1 is ENHRY and CDR2 SYGVKD. There are 15 residues in the CDR3. The CDR3 DNA reads TGTGCCAGCAGTTGGGCGGGAGGGGAGACCGGGGAGCTGTTTTTT. Its translation: CASSWAGGETGELFF.

This clonotype came up a few times. The rearrangement joins TRBV30 to TRBJ2-3; no definite D call. The CDR3 extends over 11 amino acids. Germline V gene lookup returns CDR1 GTSNPN and CDR2 SVGIG (reference sequence). V gave up 7 bases and J gave up 6 bases, with 11 bases separating them. The CDR3 DNA is TGTGCCTTCCCGATGGGTGATACGCAGTATTTT. Protein: CAFPMGDTQYF.

This clonotype was counted at least ten times. The J gene is TRBJ1-2, the V gene TRBV6-1; 7 nucleotides align to TRBD1. Germline CDR1 MNHNS, CDR2 SASEGT. The CDR3 is 18 amino acids. The junction had 23 bases not matched to a gene; V was cut back by 6 bases and J by 7 bases. CDR3 protein: CASRVPGGTQIRHGGYTF. The CDR3 coding sequence is TGTGCCAGCAGGGTTCCAGGGGGTACCCAAATTCGTCATGGTGGCTACACCTTC.

This clonotype was seen repeatedly, ten times or more. The V call is TRBV28, the J call TRBJ1-1, with TRBD1 matching 7 bases. The trim removed 6 bases at V and 1 base at J, leaving 8 bases unmatched. This CDR3 spans 15 amino acids. The germline V gene encodes CDR1 MDHEN and CDR2 SYDVKM. The DNA for the CDR3 is TGTGCCAGCAGGCCCCGGGACAGATCGAACACTGAAGCTTTCTTT. It yields the protein CASRPRDRSNTEAFF.

This clonotype was seen more than once but under ten times. This chain uses TRBV7-2 with TRBJ2-7; perhaps TRBD2 as D (5 bases). This CDR3 contains 15 residues. Trimming cost V 4 bases and J 3 bases, with 16 bases left between them. In germline, CDR1 is SGHTA, CDR2 FQGNSA. CDR3 loop: CASSSAPGSHYEQYF. For the CDR3, the DNA is TGTGCCAGCAGCTCCGCCCCTGGGAGCCACTACGAGCAGTACTTC.

The CDR3: CASSYTDVNTEAFF. CDR3 nucleotide sequence: TGTGCCAGCAGTTACACGGACGTGAACACTGAAGCTTTCTTT. This chain uses TRBV6-5 with TRBJ1-1; D ambiguous. From germline, CDR1 is MNHEY and CDR2 SVGAGI. Trimming took 2 bases from V and 0 from J, leaving 7 bases between them. This CDR3 contains 14 residues.

The chain joins TRBV20-1 to TRBJ2-1, with no clear D. CDR1 and CDR2 (germline): DFQATT, SNEGSKA (reference sequence). CDR3 size: 13 residues. Trimming stripped 2 bases from V and 4 bases from J, with 9 bases between. Here the CDR3 DNA reads TGCAGTGCTAGAAGGCCGGTATACAATGAGCAGTTCTTC. Encoded protein: CSARRPVYNEQFF.

This clonotype has a count of ten or more. V usage is TRBV20-1 and J usage is TRBJ1-4; D unresolved. Germline CDR1 and CDR2: DFQATT and SNEGSKA (reference sequence). This CDR3 has 12 residues. V lost 3 bases, J lost 6 bases, and 8 bases lay in between. The CDR3 here is CSASGRDEKLFF. CDR3 nucleotide sequence: TGCAGTGCTAGTGGGAGGGATGAAAAACTGTTTTTT.

The table lists this clonotype with a few counts. The V gene is TRBV5-5, the J gene TRBJ1-4; 10 nucleotides align to TRBD1. This CDR3 region has 16 residues. Per germline, CDR1 SGHKS and CDR2 YYEKEE (reference sequence). V gave up 4 bases and J gave up 6 bases; unmatched junction bases: 9. This CDR3 is CASSPIWDRGYEKLFF. CDR3 nucleotides: TGTGCCAGCAGCCCAATTTGGGACAGGGGTTATGAAAAACTGTTTTTT.

Here the CDR3 reads CASSQATGRVRGEKLFF. DNA of the CDR3: TGCGCCAGCAGCCAGGCAACTGGACGGGTGAGGGGGGAAAAACTGTTTTTT. V is TRBV4-3 and J is TRBJ1-4; D may be TRBD1 (6 bases). Germline V gene data show CDR1 as LGHNA and CDR2 as YSLEER. V lost 3 bases, J lost 8 bases, and 22 bases lay in between. This CDR3 has 17 amino acids.

The chain combines TRBV25-1 with TRBJ2-1; D is possibly TRBD2 (5 bases). The germline V and J ends were trimmed by 9 bases and 4 bases, with 13 bases remaining between them. The CDR3 covers 13 residues. The germline V gene encodes CDR1 MGHDK and CDR2 SYGVNS. CDR3 sequence reads: CASRSGMYNEQFF. CDR3 coding DNA: TGTGCCAGTCGATCGGGGATGTACAATGAGCAGTTCTTC.

The CDR3: CASSPGQGGGQPQHF. CDR3 in DNA: TGTGCCAGCAGCCCTGGACAGGGTGGAGGACAGCCCCAGCATTTT. The chain has TRBV6-1 and TRBJ1-5; 8 bases align to TRBD1. Unmatched junction bases numbered 11, after V lost 6 bases and J lost 7 bases. The CDR3 runs 15 residues. Germline lookup yields CDR1 MNHNS and CDR2 SASEGT.

This clonotype was picked up many times. The V call is TRBV29-1, the J call TRBJ2-5; D is uncertain. The CDR3 has 10 amino acids. Trimming removed 6 bases at V and 7 bases at J, with 9 bases between. Germline V lookup: CDR1 SQVTM, CDR2 ANQGSEA. The CDR3 DNA reads TGCAGCGTCCACGGCCCGACCCAGTACTTC. Its protein is CSVHGPTQYF.

This clonotype was detected ten times or more. This chain's CDR3 is CASSQGLAGIEQYF. The CDR3 DNA follows: TGTGCCAGCAGCCAGGGACTAGCGGGCATTGAGCAGTACTTC. The chain employs TRBV11-2 and TRBJ2-7, with 12 positions matching TRBD2. This CDR3 comprises 14 residues. Looked up from germline, CDR1 is SGHAT and CDR2 is FQNNGV. V lost 5 bases to trimming and J lost 7 bases; unmatched junction nucleotides: 6.

The gene calls are TRBV5-1 and TRBJ2-5, with 11 bases identical to TRBD1. CDR3 length: 15 amino acids. With 0 bases clipped from V and 5 bases from J, the junction kept 3 bases outside the gene matches. Germline lookup yields CDR1 SGHRS and CDR2 YFSETQ. The CDR3 is CASSLGTGGEETQYF. The CDR3 region has the DNA TGCGCCAGCAGCTTGGGGACAGGGGGCGAGGAGACCCAGTACTTC.

Only a few counts were recorded for this clonotype. The chain carries TRBV12-3 or TRBV12-4 and TRBJ2-3; D remains unclear. The CDR3 is 12 residues long. V shed 6 bases and J shed 3 bases, with 7 bases lying between them. The CDR3 coding sequence is TGTGCCAGCAGGTTTTTGACAGATACGCAGTATTTT. It encodes CASRFLTDTQYF.

The sample holds many counts of this clonotype. This chain uses TRBV7-9 with TRBJ2-7; D gene ambiguous. The CDR3 is 11 amino acids. CDR1 is SEHNR, CDR2 FQNEAQ, per germline (reference sequence). The V end lost 5 bases, the J end lost 6 bases, and 8 bases lay between the germline ends. The CDR3 DNA follows: TGTGCCAGCAGCCCTAAGCGCGAGCAGTACTTC. It codes for CASSPKREQYF.

This clonotype was found a few times. A read error is possible here, since a much larger clone lies one base away. This rearrangement joins TRBV11-2 to TRBJ2-2; the match to TRBD1 covers 10 bases. Germline CDR1 SGHAT, CDR2 FQNNGV. The CDR3 length is 15 residues. The CDR3 DNA sequence: TGTGCCAGCAGCTACCGGGACAGGGGATCCGGGGAGCTGTCTTTT. Its translation is CASSYRDRGSGELSF.

This clonotype showed up many times. V and J are TRBV7-3 and TRBJ2-7; D is possibly TRBD1 or TRBD2 (5 bases each). CDR1 and CDR2 from the germline V gene are SGHTA and FQGTGA. V lost 1 base to trimming and J lost 4 bases, with 14 bases between them. The CDR3 has 15 amino acids. The CDR3 loop is CASSLNSGPGYEQYF. The CDR3 DNA sequence: TGTGCCAGCAGCTTAAATTCAGGGCCGGGGTACGAGCAGTACTTC.

This clonotype turned up a few times. The chain carries TRBV6-2 or TRBV6-3 and TRBJ2-5, with D possibly matching TRBD2 (6 bases). Deletions cut 5 bases from V and 5 bases from J, with 18 bases between. Germline V gene data show CDR1 as MNHEY and CDR2 as SVGEGT. The CDR3 totals 15 residues. In DNA form, the CDR3 reads TGTGCCAGCAGTCTAGGAGGGATTATTTTTGAGACCCAGTACTTC. Protein: CASSLGGIIFETQYF.